These 29 T cell receptor beta chains were sequenced from one sample in a study of radiotherapy plus CTLA-4 blockade in lung cancer. The data were produced by immunoSEQ multiplex PCR, yet TCRdb's version contains in-frame clones alone and is incomplete. The sample holds 120,000 or so clones, around 89% seen once. The sample in question was peripheral blood, obtained from a patient treated with radiotherapy plus ipilimumab. The receptor source for this set is a human donor with non-small cell lung cancer that progressed on radiotherapy plus ipilimumab.

This clone has just one count. The CDR3 protein is CASSVRENTEAFF. CDR3 DNA: TGTGCCAGCAGTGTTCGGGAAAACACTGAAGCTTTCTTT. The chain employs TRBV9 and TRBJ1-1; no firm D call. V was shortened by 5 bases and J by 2 bases, with 10 bases between the two germline ends. This CDR3 contains 13 residues. Per germline, CDR1 SGDLS and CDR2 YYNGEE.

The V gene is TRBV7-9, the J gene TRBJ2-5, with TRBD2 as a possible D gene (6 bases). The V gene lost 5 bases and the J gene lost 5 bases, with 21 bases spanning the gap. This CDR3 spans 16 amino acids. CDR1 SEHNR and CDR2 FQNEAQ come from the germline V gene (reference sequence). The CDR3 nucleotides read TGTGCCAGCAGCCACCCCGGGAGCGGGTCTTGGGAGACCCAGTACTTC. Its protein is CASSHPGSGSWETQYF.

The rearrangement links TRBV19 to TRBJ1-4; unclear D gene. CDR3 length equals 14 residues. In germline, CDR1 is LNHDA, CDR2 SQIVND (reference sequence). The V end was cut by 2 bases, the J end by 8 bases, with 12 bases between. Here the CDR3 reads CASSISSAGEKLFF. The CDR3 bases are TGTGCCAGTAGTATATCCAGCGCGGGAGAAAAACTGTTTTTT.

The chain carries TRBV19 and TRBJ1-3; D perhaps matches TRBD1 (5 bases). The germline gives CDR1 LNHDA, CDR2 SQIVND (reference sequence). The ends were cut back, 6 bases at V and 0 bases at J, with 12 bases in the middle. This CDR3 is 15 amino acids long. The CDR3 DNA reads as TGTGCCAGTAGCCTTGACGGGACCTCTGGAAACACCATATATTTT. Translation: CASSLDGTSGNTIYF.

The rearrangement joins TRBV25-1 to TRBJ2-1, with D possibly matching TRBD1 (5 bases). CDR1 and CDR2 (germline): MGHDK, SYGVNS. The V end was cut by 3 bases, the J end by 7 bases, with 16 bases between. The CDR3 consists of 15 residues. CDR3 sequence reads: CASSDEQGIGNEQFF. The DNA of the CDR3 is TGTGCCAGCAGTGACGAGCAGGGAATAGGGAATGAGCAGTTCTTC.

The chain has TRBV6-5 and TRBJ2-5; TRBD2 agrees at 9 bases. The ends lost 7 bases at V and 2 bases at J; junction bases unmatched: 2. Per the germline V gene, CDR1 is MNHEY and CDR2 is SVGAGI. This CDR3 comprises 13 residues. CDR3 loop: CASKTSGQETQYF. The CDR3, as DNA: TGTGCCAGCAAGACTAGCGGACAAGAGACCCAGTACTTC.

This clone was detected once. The rearrangement uses TRBV10-2 and TRBJ1-4, with 9 bases matching TRBD1. Per the germline V gene, CDR1 is WSHSY and CDR2 is SAAADI. This CDR3 is 18 amino acids long. The J segment lost 5 bases and the V segment lost 4 bases, leaving 14 bases of the junction unmatched. The CDR3 reads CASSGPLRDRVPNEKLFF. The CDR3, as DNA: TGCGCCAGCAGTGGCCCTTTGAGGGACAGGGTACCCAATGAAAAACTGTTTTTT.

This rearrangement joins TRBV5-4 to TRBJ2-3; D is undetermined. V was clipped by 2 bases and J by 2 bases, with 12 bases between them. Germline V gene sequence: CDR1 SGHNT, CDR2 YYREEE (reference sequence). This CDR3 has 15 residues. The chain's CDR3 is CASSFGNHPTDTQYF. CDR3 nucleotide sequence: TGTGCCAGCAGCTTTGGGAACCATCCCACAGATACGCAGTATTTT. Using reference TRBV5-4 and TRBJ2-3 for the parts outside the CDR3, the full variable domain is ETGVTQSPTHLIKTRGQQVTLRCSSQSGHNTVSWYQQALGQGPQFIFQYYREEENGRGNFPPRFSGLQFPNYSSELNVNALELDDSALYLCASSFGNHPTDTQYFGPGTRLTVL.

The chain combines TRBV27 with TRBJ2-7; 8 bases are a match to TRBD1. The V and J ends lost 3 bases and 5 bases, in that order; junction bases with no gene match: 9. The CDR3 covers 15 residues. Looked up from germline, CDR1 is MNHEY and CDR2 is SMNVEV (reference sequence). CDR3 residues: CASSFLAGGRDEQYF. Written as DNA, the CDR3 is TGTGCCAGCAGTTTCCTCGCAGGGGGCAGGGACGAGCAGTACTTC.

The chain recombines TRBV19 with TRBJ2-6; 9 bases line up with TRBD1. This CDR3 is 14 amino acids long. Germline CDR1 is LNHDA and CDR2 is SQIVND (reference sequence). V was pared by 9 bases and J by 2 bases, with 2 bases of the junction left unmatched. CDR3 nucleotide sequence: TGTGCCAGCACAGGGGGCCCTGGGGCCAACGTCCTGACTTTC. Protein product: CASTGGPGANVLTF.

The rearrangement uses TRBV27 and TRBJ1-5, with a weak D call TRBD1 (5 bases). V lost 3 bases, J lost 5 bases, and 11 bases lay in between. The CDR3 runs 14 residues. From germline, CDR1 is MNHEY and CDR2 SMNVEV (reference sequence). CDR3 bases: TGTGCCAGCAGTTTTCGGGGGGGGGATCAGCCCCAGCATTTT. Amino acid sequence: CASSFRGGDQPQHF.

The J gene is TRBJ2-7, the V gene TRBV6-1; D is possibly TRBD1 (6 bases). CDR1 and CDR2 (germline): MNHNS, SASEGT. V gave up 9 bases and J gave up 3 bases, with 21 bases separating them. CDR3 length equals 15 residues. CDR3 region: CASRPEGVARYEQYF. DNA for the CDR3: TGTGCCAGTCGGCCTGAGGGGGTCGCCCGCTACGAGCAGTACTTC.

The CDR3 DNA follows: TGTGCCAGCAGTCCCCGGACAGGTAAAAGGGTCACTGAAGCTTTCTTT. Protein sequence: CASSPRTGKRVTEAFF. The V call is TRBV27, the J call TRBJ1-1, with TRBD1 matching over 7 bases. V dropped 5 bases and J dropped 4; count of bases not matched to a gene: 13. The CDR3 covers 16 residues. Germline loops: CDR1 MNHEY, CDR2 SMNVEV (reference sequence).

This chain connects TRBV14 to TRBJ1-2; D might be TRBD1 (5 bases). Germline-derived CDR1 and CDR2 are SGHDN and FVKESK. The CDR3 covers 16 residues. V was cut by 2 bases and J by 4 bases, with 17 bases left in between. CDR3 nucleotides: TGTGCCAGCAGCCAATCATCGGGGCTCTGGGTCTATGGCTACACCTTC. Its protein is CASSQSSGLWVYGYTF.

This chain links TRBV21-1 with TRBJ2-7. TRBV21-1 is deemed a pseudogene. The CDR3 length is 17 residues. The CDR3 DNA reads as TGTGCCAGCAGCAACGCTAGTCGGGCGTGTCAAACGCACGAGCAGTACTTC. Protein: CASSNASRACQTHEQYF.

The chain combines TRBV19 with TRBJ1-2; D possibly corresponds to TRBD1 (6 bases). The CDR3 is 13 residues long. Germline V gene data show CDR1 as LNHDA and CDR2 as SQIVND (reference sequence). V gave up 5 bases and J gave up 4 bases, with 11 bases separating them. CDR3 loop: CASSRTASYGYTF. CDR3 nucleotides: TGTGCCAGTAGTCGGACAGCATCCTATGGCTACACCTTC.

V and J are TRBV5-1 and TRBJ2-3; D not certain. The germline V gene has CDR1 SGHRS and CDR2 YFSETQ. V was trimmed by 4 bases and J by 0 bases, leaving 9 bases between them. The CDR3 sequence is 14 residues long. The CDR3 is CASSTTFSTDTQYF. In DNA, the CDR3 is TGCGCCAGCAGCACGACATTTAGCACAGATACGCAGTATTTT.

The chain couples TRBV6-1 to TRBJ2-1; maybe TRBD2 (6 bases). Per the germline V gene, CDR1 is MNHNS and CDR2 is SASEGT. The CDR3 sequence is 14 residues long. Trimming stripped 10 bases from V and 6 bases from J, with 19 bases between. As DNA, the CDR3 is TGTGCCACCATGACTAGTCAGTTGATCAATGAGCAGTTCTTC. It yields the protein CATMTSQLINEQFF.

This chain joins TRBV21-1 and TRBJ2-7; no check of the table's D call, TRBD2, against the DNA was made. TRBV21-1 is flagged as a pseudogene. The CDR3 is made up of 15 amino acids. CDR3 in amino acids: CAKRGLAGTRDEQYF. The CDR3 DNA reads TGTGCCAAAAGGGGACTAGCGGGGACCCGGGACGAGCAGTACTTC.

The genes are TRBV9 and TRBJ2-1; D gene unclear. Trimming stripped 0 bases from V and 3 bases from J, with 4 bases between. CDR1 and CDR2 (germline): SGDLS, YYNGEE. The CDR3 totals 13 residues. The CDR3 spells CASSVGDYNEQFF. The CDR3 bases are TGTGCCAGCAGCGTAGGGGACTACAATGAGCAGTTCTTC.

The rearrangement uses TRBV6-1 and TRBJ2-7, with a weak D call TRBD1 (7 bases). Per germline, CDR1 MNHNS and CDR2 SASEGT. This CDR3 spans 14 amino acids. V gave up 3 bases and J gave up 3 bases, with 12 bases separating them. Written as DNA, the CDR3 is TGTGCCAGCAGTGAGCCAGGGGGAGGCTACGAGCAGTACTTC. This codes for CASSEPGGGYEQYF.

This clone was seen more than once but under ten times. This probably arose from a read error, given a far larger clone one base away. The chain uses TRBV7-9 and TRBJ1-2; D is uncertain. Trimming stripped 3 bases from V and 4 bases from J, with 15 bases between. This CDR3 is built from 15 residues. Germline V gene data show CDR1 as SEHNR and CDR2 as FQNEAQ (reference sequence). CDR3 DNA sequence: TGTGCCAGCAGCTTGAAAAGAGGCCTCCTCTATGGCTACACCTTC. This translates into CASSLKRGLLYGYTF.

The gene calls are TRBV5-6 and TRBJ1-1; D possibly corresponds to TRBD1 (6 bases). Germline V CDR1 and CDR2: SGHDT, YYEEEE. CDR3 length: 17 amino acids. V lost 3 bases and J 5 bases, leaving 23 bases between the germline ends. The DNA for the CDR3 is TGTGCCAGCAGCTCCCGGGGGCTGACCCCCTCGCGGACTGAAGCTTTCTTT. This gives the protein CASSSRGLTPSRTEAFF.

The chain is built from TRBV2 and TRBJ2-7; weak D call: TRBD1 (5 bases). Germline CDR1 reads SNHLY; CDR2 reads FYNNEI. CDR3 size: 13 residues. The V and J ends lost 2 bases and 6 bases respectively, with 11 bases between them. CDR3: CASSEMGRTEQYF. The CDR3 bases are TGTGCCAGCAGTGAAATGGGGCGCACCGAGCAGTACTTC.

The chain carries TRBV4-2 and TRBJ2-2, with D uncertain. The CDR3 consists of 14 residues. Germline CDR1 and CDR2: LGHNA and YNFKEQ. V was clipped by 1 base and J by 5 bases, with 8 bases between them. CDR3 nucleotides: TGTGCCAGCAGCCAAGGGGTTCTTACCGGGGAGCTGTTTTTT. Residues: CASSQGVLTGELFF.

The chain uses TRBV6-1 and TRBJ2-7, with unresolved D. Germline V gives CDR1 MNHNS, CDR2 SASEGT. There are 11 residues in the CDR3. Trimming stripped 5 bases from V and 2 bases from J, with 4 bases between. The CDR3 DNA is TGTGCCAGCAGTTCCCCCTACGAGCAGTACTTC. Amino acid sequence: CASSSPYEQYF.

This sequence joins TRBV2 and TRBJ2-3; D unclear. The CDR3 is made up of 11 amino acids. V lost 5 bases, J lost 6 bases, and 6 bases lay in between. Germline V gene lookup returns CDR1 SNHLY and CDR2 FYNNEI. Here the CDR3 DNA reads TGTGCCAGCAGTCATCCCGATACGCAGTATTTT. Translated: CASSHPDTQYF.

V is TRBV27 and J is TRBJ1-4; maybe TRBD1 (6 bases). Germline CDR1 is MNHEY and CDR2 is SMNVEV (reference sequence). The ends were cut back, 5 bases at V and 5 bases at J, with 9 bases in the middle. The CDR3 has 13 residues. For the CDR3, the DNA is TGTGCCAGCAGTCCGAGGGGGAATGAAAAACTGTTTTTT. Protein sequence: CASSPRGNEKLFF.

V and J are TRBV5-6 and TRBJ2-7; 9 nucleotides line up with TRBD2. Germline CDR1 and CDR2: SGHDT and YYEEEE. V shed 4 bases and J 4 bases; nucleotides not matched to a gene: 9. CDR3 length: 15 residues. The CDR3 DNA sequence: TGTGCCAGCAGCCCGGCCTGGGCGGGAGGGTACGAGCAGTACTTC. It yields the protein CASSPAWAGGYEQYF.